Sequencing of this T cell receptor (beta chain) was carried out in a study of T cells in Graves' hyperthyroidism and ophthalmopathy. Findings of the study overall: Before onset, ophthalmopathy was predicted by the model a median around 6.2 months earlier.

The TCR beta CDR3 regions underwent amplification using RNA transcripts as the source. The HTBI primer set drove a first-round RT-PCR of the TCR CDR3. TCRdb independently ran MiXCR on the multiplex PCR reads; one entry per CDR3 protein. This table holds 600,000 or so distinct CDR3 sequences, more than 12% found once. This clonotype was picked up many times. Its antigen is unidentified. Diagnosis rested on symptoms, serum thyroxine and TRAb, thyroid ultrasound, and orbital computed tomography. Sequencing was done on a sample of blood. This receptor was taken from a woman aged 45-60 years with Graves' ophthalmopathy.

CDR3 in amino acids: CASSPPGRNSYNEQFF. The CDR3 nucleotides read TGTGCCAGCAGCCCGCCGGGGCGTAACTCCTACAATGAGCAGTTCTTC. This rearrangement joins TRBV13 to TRBJ2-1; D possibly matches TRBD1 or TRBD2 (5 bases each). Germline assignment: CDR1 PRHDT and CDR2 FYEKMQ (reference sequence). This CDR3 has 16 residues. The V and J ends lost 5 bases and 0 bases respectively, with 14 bases between them.